What follows describes a single TCR beta chain. These data belong to a study of blood T cell repertoires in COVID-19. Sequencing used immunoSEQ multiplex PCR; TCRdb keeps in-frame clones, though not all of them. The data show 150,000 to 200,000 clones, approximately 84% seen once. This CDR3 has 14 amino acids. CDR1 is SGHRS, CDR2 YFSETQ, per germline. Trimming shortened V by 0 bases and J by 4 bases, and 9 bases separated the two germline ends. The specimen was peripheral blood. The sequence was obtained from a human donor with acute or convalescent COVID-19. The donor label of this sample is uncertain. The V gene is TRBV5-1, the J gene TRBJ2-3; possibly TRBD2 for D (6 bases). The CDR3 loop is CASSLVEGADTQYF. The CDR3 bases are TGCGCCAGCAGCTTGGTGGAGGGAGCAGATACGCAGTATTTT. Full variable domain (rest looked up from reference TRBV5-1 and TRBJ2-3): KAGVTQTPRYLIKTRGQQVTLSCSPISGHRSVSWYQQTPGQGLQFLFEYFSETQRNKGNFPGRFSGRQFSNSRSEMNVSTLELGDSALYLCASSLVEGADTQYFGPGTRLTVL.